The rows below give T cell receptor beta chains drawn from one sample of a study of CXCR3-negative and CXCR3-positive naive CD8 T cells. TCRdb reprocessed the 5' RACE reads and stores each CDR3 protein as one record, lacking DNA. Its clone listing holds tens of thousands of distinct CDR3 sequences. The material sequenced was naive CXCR3+ CD8+ T cells from blood. The receptors derive from a human donor in good health. Some clones in this sample may be carry-over from other donors' samples. Both conserved end residues are part of each CDR3.

j_call v_call cdr3_aa
TRBJ2-3 TRBV28 CASSFGPTGQGSTDTQYF
TRBJ1-2 TRBV7-2 CASSLSGRGPDGYTF
TRBJ2-2 TRBV4-2 CASSAGGPGSGELFF
TRBJ2-7 TRBV20-1 CSAREVGVSSYEQYF
TRBJ2-3 TRBV3-1 CASSQVSFADTDTQYF
TRBJ2-7 TRBV27 CASSFVGRRYEQYF
TRBJ2-2 TRBV4-3 CASGGPGQGDTGELFF
TRBJ2-1 TRBV5-6 CASSLDLGANEQFF
TRBJ2-6 TRBV7-9 CASSFVIRVAGANVLTF
TRBJ1-2 TRBV5-6 CASTDLRGGRGFVDGYTF
TRBJ2-5 TRBV6-6 CASSGGAGETQYF
TRBJ2-7 TRBV6-5 CANRQGAWHEQYF
TRBJ1-6 TRBV4-1 CASSQTTVNSPLHF
TRBJ1-2 TRBV25-1 CASSEFDGYTF
TRBJ2-7 TRBV29-1 CSVVPASAYEQYF
TRBJ1-1 TRBV30 CAWLGTDFMNTEAFF
TRBJ1-1 TRBV4-3 CASSQTQYTEAFF
TRBJ2-5 TRBV28 CASSLGRLAGIQETQYF
TRBJ2-1 TRBV5-5 CASSLMGGAFNEQFF
TRBJ2-3 TRBV29-1 CSVERGQGRTDTQYF
TRBJ2-7 TRBV7-9 CASRRDQISYEQYF
TRBJ2-2 TRBV7-9 CASSAGQGNTGELFF
TRBJ2-5 TRBV7-6 CASSLVVQETQYF
TRBJ2-7 TRBV28 CASSSGQGLHEQYF
TRBJ2-1 TRBV28 CATAIISSYNEQFF
TRBJ1-2 TRBV12-3/TRBV12-4 CASSPLTGGPAGYTF
TRBJ2-3 TRBV7-2 CASSPSRPLAGVQGDTQYF
TRBJ2-7 TRBV12-3/TRBV12-4 CASSIGTGEYF
TRBJ2-7 TRBV14 CASSHDRQSYEQYF
TRBJ2-1 TRBV20-1 CSARESAASGSYEQFF
TRBJ2-1 TRBV7-8 CASSPGLAGGPAYNEQFF
TRBJ2-7 TRBV28 CASSLSRRVGTLTYEQYF
TRBJ2-1 TRBV19 CASSMRLAGGSEQFF
TRBJ2-7 TRBV29-1 CSVVAVSSYEQYF
TRBJ1-2 TRBV13 CASSLGTPGNGYTF
TRBJ2-1 TRBV29-1 CSESPGTHNEQFF
TRBJ1-1 TRBV27 CASSFLSGNTEAFF
TRBJ2-7 TRBV28 CASSLPSGTDPYEQYF
TRBJ2-7 TRBV20-1 CSAERETGNPYEQYF
TRBJ1-2 TRBV18 CASSPREIGPYGYTF
TRBJ2-1 TRBV7-9 CASSSGGAGEQFF
TRBJ1-1 TRBV12-3/TRBV12-4 CASSFRAALSTEAFF
TRBJ2-3 TRBV4-1 CASSQDRGDTQYF
TRBJ1-5 TRBV7-7 CASSLAQGQPQHF
TRBJ2-2 TRBV28 CASSPGTANTGELFF
TRBJ2-1 TRBV23-1 CASRGRGDEQFF
TRBJ1-1 TRBV29-1 CSVEGRGTNTEAFF
TRBJ2-7 TRBV3-1 CASSPEDREVYEQYF
TRBJ2-2 TRBV28 CASNQGAENTGELFF
TRBJ2-7 TRBV5-5 CASSFARDSSYEQYF
TRBJ2-7 TRBV19 CASSISGPTYEQYF
TRBJ2-7 TRBV2 CAITGGWEQYF
TRBJ1-1 TRBV20-1 CSAREGVARLNTEAFF
TRBJ2-1 TRBV20-1 CSATLLAGDYNEQFF